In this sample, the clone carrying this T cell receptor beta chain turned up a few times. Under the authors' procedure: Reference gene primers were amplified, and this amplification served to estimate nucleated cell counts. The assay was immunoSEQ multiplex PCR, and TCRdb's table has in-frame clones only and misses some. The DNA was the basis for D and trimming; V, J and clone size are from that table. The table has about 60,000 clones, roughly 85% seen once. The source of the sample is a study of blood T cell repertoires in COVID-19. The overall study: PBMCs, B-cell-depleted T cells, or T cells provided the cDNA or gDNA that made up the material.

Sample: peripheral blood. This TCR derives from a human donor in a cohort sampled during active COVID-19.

In DNA, the CDR3 is TGTGCCACCGCGACTAGCGGGGGGACCGGGGAGCTGTTTTTT. Amino acids: CATATSGGTGELFF. This sequence joins TRBV24-1 and TRBJ2-2; 13 positions match TRBD2. The CDR3 is made up of 14 amino acids. Germline CDR1 is KGHDR and CDR2 is SFDVKD. The V segment lost 9 bases and the J segment 5 bases; nucleotides outside the gene matches: 2.